The 26 T cell receptor beta chains below all came from one sample that was sequenced in a study of spatial heterogeneity in lung cancer. Time point defined: sample taken at primary tumor resection. Each CDR3 protein gets one entry after TCRdb re-called the 5' RACE reads with MiXCR. The table records over 2,000 distinct CDR3 sequences, 10% to 15% of them present only once. The material was normal lung tissue next to the tumor, obtained at surgery. The receptors originated from a female donor with early-stage non-small cell lung cancer.

The chain carries TRBV12-3 or TRBV12-4 and TRBJ2-5; D unresolved. The CDR3 runs to 13 residues. V was cut by 3 bases and J by 0 bases, with 5 bases left in between. CDR3 amino acids: CASSFRHQETQYF. For the CDR3, the DNA is TGTGCCAGCAGTTTTCGGCACCAAGAGACCCAGTACTTC.

By share, this clonotype counts as medium-sized (0.01 to 0.1%). The chain links TRBV3-1 to TRBJ2-3, with unresolved D. CDR3 length: 14 amino acids. With 4 bases removed from V and 1 base from J, the gap between germline ends came to 9 bases. Germline V gene data show CDR1 as LGHDT and CDR2 as YNNKEL (reference sequence). CDR3 region: CASSPHSGTDTQYF. CDR3 DNA: TGTGCCAGCAGCCCTCACTCGGGCACAGATACGCAGTATTTT.

This clonotype ranks as medium-sized. The genes are TRBV4-2 and TRBJ2-1, with 7 bases lining up with TRBD1. Looked up from germline, CDR1 is LGHNA and CDR2 is YNFKEQ. CDR3 length equals 14 residues. Trimming at V came to 5 bases and at J to 9 bases, leaving 10 bases not matched to a gene. CDR3 loop: CASSYATGSGEQFF. CDR3 nucleotide sequence: TGTGCCAGCAGCTATGCGACAGGGTCCGGTGAGCAGTTCTTC.

Relative to its sample, this clonotype is medium-sized. This chain connects TRBV29-1 to TRBJ2-5; D is unresolved. The germline V gene encodes CDR1 SQVTM and CDR2 ANQGSEA. Trimming cost V 3 bases and J 5 bases, with 7 bases left between them. This CDR3 is 11 amino acids long. The CDR3 sequence is CSVESLETQYF. In DNA, the CDR3 is TGCAGCGTTGAGAGTCTGGAGACCCAGTACTTC.

By sample fraction, this clonotype is medium-sized. V gene TRBV30 combines with J gene TRBJ2-3; 12 nucleotides agree with TRBD2. After removal of 2 bases from V and 5 bases from J, the junction contained 2 bases not matched to a gene. Germline CDR1 reads GTSNPN; CDR2 reads SVGIG (reference sequence). The CDR3 sequence is 14 residues long. The CDR3 reads CAWSTSGGRDTQYF. DNA for the CDR3: TGTGCCTGGAGTACTAGCGGGGGGAGAGATACGCAGTATTTT.

This clonotype came up once. This rearrangement joins TRBV12-3 or TRBV12-4 to TRBJ2-7; D gene ambiguous. V was trimmed by 3 bases and J by 4 bases, leaving 16 bases between them. This CDR3 is built from 15 residues. CDR3 in amino acids: CASSFGETRVYEQYF. In nucleotides, the CDR3 is TGTGCCAGCAGTTTTGGGGAAACTCGCGTTTACGAGCAGTACTTC.

This clonotype is categorized as medium-sized. This sequence joins TRBV3-1 and TRBJ2-7; 10 bases map to TRBD1. J gave up 6 bases and V 4 bases, and 9 bases lay outside the gene matches. Germline V CDR1 and CDR2: LGHDT, YNNKEL (reference sequence). The CDR3 runs 15 residues. As DNA, the CDR3 is TGTGCCAGCAGCCGGGGGCCCAGGACAGGGGGCGAGCAGTACTTC. This encodes CASSRGPRTGGEQYF.

This clonotype is medium-sized by share. CDR3 in amino acids: CASRTLGSNSPLHF. In DNA form, the CDR3 reads TGTGCCAGCAGGACCCTGGGGAGTAATTCACCCCTCCACTTT. The rearrangement links TRBV12-3 or TRBV12-4 to TRBJ1-6; D remains unclear. The V and J ends lost 6 bases and 6 bases respectively, with 12 bases between them. The CDR3 is 14 residues long.

In its sample, this clonotype is medium-sized. The V call is TRBV12-3 or TRBV12-4, the J call TRBJ1-3, with unresolved D. The CDR3 length is 13 residues. V lost 10 bases and J 2 bases, leaving 12 bases between the germline ends. This CDR3 reads CATGGGPGNTIYF. CDR3 in DNA: TGTGCCACCGGTGGTGGGCCTGGAAACACCATATATTTT.

This clonotype is medium-sized by share. The rearrangement uses TRBV11-2 and TRBJ2-2; D is undetermined. The CDR3 is made up of 13 amino acids. CDR1 is SGHAT and CDR2 is FQNNGV in the germline V gene. The V gene lost 3 bases and the J gene lost 8 bases, with 10 bases spanning the gap. The DNA for the CDR3 is TGTGCCAGCAGCTTGACCGCCGTTGGGGAGCTGTTTTTT. This translates into CASSLTAVGELFF.

In this sample, this clonotype turned up a few times. The genes are TRBV11-3 and TRBJ2-2; a weak D match, TRBD2 (6 bases). Germline-derived CDR1 and CDR2 are SGHNT and YENEEA. This CDR3 spans 14 amino acids. V was shortened by 3 bases and J by 3 bases, with 8 bases between the two germline ends. The DNA of the CDR3 is TGTGCCAGCAGCTTTTGGGGGGACACCGGGGAGCTGTTTTTT. It is translated as CASSFWGDTGELFF.

Judged by abundance, this clonotype is large. The chain uses TRBV20-1 and TRBJ2-2; 9 bases fit TRBD2. From germline, CDR1 is DFQATT and CDR2 SNEGSKA (reference sequence). The CDR3 consists of 16 residues. The V segment lost 3 bases and the J segment 4 bases; nucleotides outside the gene matches: 9. The CDR3 here is CSASSGGGGGTGELFF. In DNA, the CDR3 is TGCAGTGCTAGTTCCGGTGGCGGGGGGGGCACCGGGGAGCTGTTTTTT.

By proportion, this clonotype is medium-sized (0.01 to 0.1%). The junction and the germline gene differ at one end; a read error may be behind it. The chain has TRBV28 and TRBJ2-1; D might be TRBD1 (5 bases). This CDR3 spans 16 amino acids. Per the germline V gene, CDR1 is MDHEN and CDR2 is SYDVKM. The CDR3 region is CASSLTAQGRTNQQFF. Here the CDR3 DNA reads TGTGCCAGCAGTTTGACGGCCCAGGGCCGGACCAATCAGCAGTTCTTC.

In its sample, this clonotype ranks as medium-sized. The chain recombines TRBV20-1 with TRBJ1-6; no definite D call. This CDR3 contains 14 residues. Per the germline V gene, CDR1 is DFQATT and CDR2 is SNEGSKA (reference sequence). V was shortened by 2 bases and J by 9 bases, with 14 bases between the two germline ends. DNA of the CDR3: TGCAGTGCTAGACCTCCGGGTGCTGGTTCACCCCTCCACTTT. This sequence encodes CSARPPGAGSPLHF.

V is TRBV12-3 or TRBV12-4 and J is TRBJ2-7; D is undetermined. V was cut by 6 bases and J by 0 bases, with 12 bases left in between. The CDR3 runs to 14 residues. This CDR3 reads CASRRTASSYEQYF. For the CDR3, the DNA is TGTGCCAGCAGACGGACGGCGAGCTCCTACGAGCAGTACTTC.

This clonotype was found many times. The rearrangement uses TRBV9 and TRBJ2-5; D not resolved. Trimming took off 0 bases at V and 5 bases at J, with 8 bases between the two ends. This CDR3 comprises 13 residues. The germline gives CDR1 SGDLS, CDR2 YYNGEE. This chain's CDR3 is CASSVVGLETQYF. CDR3 nucleotides: TGTGCCAGCAGCGTAGTGGGCTTGGAGACCCAGTACTTC.

This clonotype is large in the sample. The CDR3 bases are TGTGCCAGCAGCTTAGAATTGAACACTGAAGCTTTCTTT. Translation gives CASSLELNTEAFF. The J gene is TRBJ1-1, the V gene TRBV11-2, with D uncertain. The CDR3 runs to 13 residues. Germline V gives CDR1 SGHAT, CDR2 FQNNGV. Trimming removed 0 bases from V and 0 bases from J, with 2 bases in between. The entire variable domain, with the rest obtained from reference TRBV11-2 and TRBJ1-1, is as follows: EAGVAQSPRYKIIEKRQSVAFWCNPISGHATLYWYQQILGQGPKLLIQFQNNGVVDDSQLPKDRFSAERLKGVDSTLKIQPAKLEDSAVYLCASSLELNTEAFFGQGTRLTVV.

This clonotype was seen more than once but under ten times. The chain is built from TRBV10-3 and TRBJ1-4, with no clear D. V lost 0 bases and J lost 4, with 9 bases in between. CDR3 length equals 15 residues. Germline values: CDR1 ENHRY, CDR2 SYGVKD. The CDR3 region is CAISESGRSNEKLFF. The CDR3, as DNA: TGTGCCATCAGTGAGTCAGGCAGGAGTAATGAAAAACTGTTTTTT.

By share, this clonotype ranks as medium-sized. The V gene is TRBV6-2 or TRBV6-3, the J gene TRBJ2-7, with D perhaps TRBD2 (5 bases). The CDR3 sequence is 13 residues long. Germline assignment: CDR1 MNHEY and CDR2 SVGEGT. Trimming removed 7 bases from V and 5 bases from J, with 15 bases in between. DNA for the CDR3: TGTGCCAGCAACCCGGCCCCGGAGGACGAGCAGTACTTC. Translating it yields CASNPAPEDEQYF.

V is TRBV28 and J is TRBJ2-5; TRBD1 aligns across 7 bases. This CDR3 comprises 15 residues. Losses at the gene ends were 6 bases for V and 0 bases for J; bases not matched to a gene: 7. Germline CDR1 is MDHEN and CDR2 is SYDVKM. CDR3 DNA: TGTGCCAGCAGCCGATTACAGGGGTACCAAGAGACCCAGTACTTC. Protein product: CASSRLQGYQETQYF.

The chain couples TRBV11-1 to TRBJ2-1; 9 nucleotides agree with TRBD2. The CDR3 has 15 residues. V lost 5 bases to trimming and J lost 4 bases; unmatched junction nucleotides: 6. Germline V gene sequence: CDR1 SGHAT, CDR2 FQDESV (reference sequence). CDR3 in amino acids: CASSLTSGEYNEQFF. The CDR3 region has the DNA TGTGCCAGCAGCCTGACTAGCGGAGAGTACAATGAGCAGTTCTTC.

In its sample, this clonotype is medium-sized (0.01 to 0.1%). The V call is TRBV20-1, the J call TRBJ2-5; TRBD1 matches 8 bases. Trimming removed 5 bases from V and 0 bases from J; junction bases left unmatched: 8. Germline V CDR1 and CDR2: DFQATT, SNEGSKA (reference sequence). The CDR3 consists of 15 residues. CDR3 in DNA: TGCAGTGCTTATCGCCGGACAGGGTACCAAGAGACCCAGTACTTC. As protein: CSAYRRTGYQETQYF.

This clonotype counts as large. The chain recombines TRBV6-6 with TRBJ1-6; D ambiguous. There are 14 residues in the CDR3. V lost 5 bases and J lost 5, with 10 bases in between. CDR1 is MNHNY, CDR2 SVGAGI, per germline (reference sequence). The CDR3 sequence is CASSDTADNSPLHF. The DNA for the CDR3 is TGTGCCAGCAGTGATACTGCTGATAATTCACCCCTCCACTTT.

Relative to its sample, this clonotype is medium-sized. CDR3 amino acids: CASSPGTGTKDIKAKNIQYF. CDR3 sequence (DNA): TGTGCCAGCTCACCAGGAACCGGGACTAAGGACATTAAAGCCAAAAACATTCAGTACTTC. The chain links TRBV18 to TRBJ2-4; TRBD2 matches at 7 bases. This CDR3 contains 20 residues. Germline V lookup: CDR1 KGHSH, CDR2 LQKENI. The J segment lost 0 bases and the V segment lost 2 bases, leaving 16 bases of the junction unmatched.

This clonotype was picked up many times. This sequence joins TRBV21-1 and TRBJ2-1; the table's D call, TRBD2, was not checked against the DNA. TRBV21-1 is recorded as a pseudogene. The CDR3 runs to 15 residues. The CDR3 loop is CASTRGEPRGDEQFF. The CDR3 coding sequence is TGTGCCAGCACCCGGGGAGAGCCGAGGGGAGATGAGCAGTTCTTC.

The sample holds a few counts of this clonotype. This sequence joins TRBV27 and TRBJ2-1; no reliable D call. V was trimmed by 6 bases and J by 7 bases, leaving 10 bases between them. The CDR3 has 12 residues. Germline CDR1 is MNHEY and CDR2 is SMNVEV (reference sequence). The CDR3 sequence: CASRGISNEQFF. In nucleotides, the CDR3 is TGTGCCAGCAGAGGGATTTCTAATGAGCAGTTCTTC.